The source of this T cell receptor beta chain is a study of Graves' ophthalmopathy and Graves' hyperthyroidism. General study results and limits: Clonotypes were expanded in thyroid at above 0.001 frequency, and most also appeared in blood.

RNA transcripts served as template for amplifying TCR beta CDR3 sequences. The library came from an HTBI-primed first-round RT-PCR and a second-round multiplex PCR. TCRdb analysed the multiplex PCR reads with MiXCR anew, one entry per CDR3 protein. Of 350,000 to 450,000 distinct CDR3 sequences listed, around 18% are singletons. This clonotype was seen ten or more times. Its antigen is undetermined. CDR3 length: 15 residues. The V end was cut by 5 bases, the J end by 1 base, with 14 bases between. In germline, CDR1 is SGHTA, CDR2 FQGNSA. This clonotype originated in a woman aged 18-29 years with Graves' ophthalmopathy. The sequencing sample was made of peripheral blood. The rearrangement uses TRBV7-2 and TRBJ2-5; D might be TRBD2 (6 bases). CDR3 coding DNA: TGTGCCAGCAGCCATCCTTTAGCGGTCCAAGAGACCCAGTACTTC. This translates into CASSHPLAVQETQYF.